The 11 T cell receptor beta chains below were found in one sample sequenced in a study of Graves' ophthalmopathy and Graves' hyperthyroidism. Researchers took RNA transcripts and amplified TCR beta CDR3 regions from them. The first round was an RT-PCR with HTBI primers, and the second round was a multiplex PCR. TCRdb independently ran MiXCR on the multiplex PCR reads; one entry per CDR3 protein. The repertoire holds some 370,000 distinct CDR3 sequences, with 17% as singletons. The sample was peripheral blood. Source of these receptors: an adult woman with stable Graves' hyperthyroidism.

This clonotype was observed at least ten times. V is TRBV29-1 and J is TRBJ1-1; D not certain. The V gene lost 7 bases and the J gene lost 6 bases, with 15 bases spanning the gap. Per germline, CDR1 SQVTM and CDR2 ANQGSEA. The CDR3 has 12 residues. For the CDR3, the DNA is TGCAGCGCCGAAAAGGGAGGGTCTGAAGCTTTCTTT. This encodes CSAEKGGSEAFF.

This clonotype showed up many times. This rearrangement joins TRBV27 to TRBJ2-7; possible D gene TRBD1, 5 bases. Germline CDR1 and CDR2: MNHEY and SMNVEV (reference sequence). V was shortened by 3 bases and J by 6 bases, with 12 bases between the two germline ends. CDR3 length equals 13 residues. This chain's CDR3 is CASSFRVVSEQYF. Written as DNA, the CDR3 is TGTGCCAGCAGTTTCAGGGTTGTTTCCGAGCAGTACTTC.

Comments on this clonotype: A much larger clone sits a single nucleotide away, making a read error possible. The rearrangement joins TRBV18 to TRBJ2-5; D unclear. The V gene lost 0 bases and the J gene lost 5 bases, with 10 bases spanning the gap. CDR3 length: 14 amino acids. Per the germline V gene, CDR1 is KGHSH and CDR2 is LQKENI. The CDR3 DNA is TGTGCCAGCTCACCACCGTGGCTCCAGGAGACCCAGTACTTC. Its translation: CASSPPWLQETQYF.

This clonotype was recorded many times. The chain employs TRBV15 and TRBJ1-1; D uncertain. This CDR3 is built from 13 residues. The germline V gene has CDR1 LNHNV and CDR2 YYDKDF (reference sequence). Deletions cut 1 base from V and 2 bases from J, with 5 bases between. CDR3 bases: TGTGCCACCAGCAGAGCCAGTAACACTGAAGCTTTCTTT. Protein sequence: CATSRASNTEAFF.

In nucleotides, the CDR3 is TGTGCCAGCACGGGGGGGGAGTATGACTATGGCTACACCTTC. Protein sequence: CASTGGEYDYGYTF. The J gene is TRBJ1-2, the V gene TRBV6-1; D is perhaps TRBD1 (5 bases). There are 14 residues in the CDR3. Trimming pared 7 bases from V and 3 bases from J, leaving 15 bases between. Germline assignment: CDR1 MNHNS and CDR2 SASEGT.

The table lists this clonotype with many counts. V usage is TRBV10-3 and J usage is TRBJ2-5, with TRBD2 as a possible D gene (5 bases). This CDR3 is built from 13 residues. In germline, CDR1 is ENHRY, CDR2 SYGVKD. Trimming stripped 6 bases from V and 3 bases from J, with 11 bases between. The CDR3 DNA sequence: TGTGCCATCAGGCCAAGCGGAAAAGAGACCCAGTACTTC. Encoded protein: CAIRPSGKETQYF.

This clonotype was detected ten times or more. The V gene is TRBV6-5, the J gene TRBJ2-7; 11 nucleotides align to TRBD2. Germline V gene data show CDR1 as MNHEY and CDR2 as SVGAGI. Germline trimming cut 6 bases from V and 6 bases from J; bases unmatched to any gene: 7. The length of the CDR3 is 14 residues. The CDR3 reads CASSGTSGRSEQYF. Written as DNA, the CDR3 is TGTGCCAGCAGCGGAACTAGCGGGAGAAGCGAGCAGTACTTC.

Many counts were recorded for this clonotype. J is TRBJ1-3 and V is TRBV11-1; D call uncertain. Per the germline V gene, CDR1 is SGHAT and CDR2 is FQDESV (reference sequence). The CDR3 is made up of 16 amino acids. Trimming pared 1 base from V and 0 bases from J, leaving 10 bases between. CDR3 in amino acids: CASSLGGRISGNTIYF. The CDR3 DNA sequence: TGTGCCAGCAGCTTAGGAGGAAGGATCTCTGGAAACACCATATATTTT.

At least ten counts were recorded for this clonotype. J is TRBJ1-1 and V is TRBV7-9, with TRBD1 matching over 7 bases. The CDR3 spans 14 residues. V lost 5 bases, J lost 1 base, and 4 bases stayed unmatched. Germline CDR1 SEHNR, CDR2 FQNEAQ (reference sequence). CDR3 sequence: CASSPGDRNTEAFF. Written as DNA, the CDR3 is TGTGCCAGCAGCCCGGGGGACAGGAACACTGAAGCTTTCTTT.

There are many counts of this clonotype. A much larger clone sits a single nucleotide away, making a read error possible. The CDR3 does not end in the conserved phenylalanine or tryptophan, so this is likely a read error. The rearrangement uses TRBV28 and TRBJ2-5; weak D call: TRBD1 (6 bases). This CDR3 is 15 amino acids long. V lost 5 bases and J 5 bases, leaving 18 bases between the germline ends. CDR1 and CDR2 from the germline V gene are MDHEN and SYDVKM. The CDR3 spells CASSPQGQGGETQYS. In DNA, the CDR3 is TGTGCCAGCAGTCCACAGGGTCAGGGTGGGGAGACCCAGTACTCC.

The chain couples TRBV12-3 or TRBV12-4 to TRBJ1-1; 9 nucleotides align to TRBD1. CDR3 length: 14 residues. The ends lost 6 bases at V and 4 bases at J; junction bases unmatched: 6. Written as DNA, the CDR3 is TGTGCCAGCAGACCCGGGACAGGGCCCACTGAAGCTTTCTTT. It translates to CASRPGTGPTEAFF.